The source of this T cell receptor (beta chain) is a study of T-cell reconstitution after alpha-beta-depleted transplantation in children. The study's findings and limits: Several hundred expanded graft clones reportedly were the source of alpha-beta T cells about two months after transplant. It was newly produced T cells that mostly accounted for T-cell counts and diversity one year after transplant. Certain patients had high TCRbeta diversity at day 60, and it came from recipient T cells and thymic progenitors that survived.

In germline, CDR1 is SGHRS, CDR2 YFSETQ. V was clipped by 1 base and J by 1 base, with 8 bases between them. CDR3 length: 14 residues. Unique molecular identifiers were used to barcode this TCRbeta library. TCRdb reanalysed the PCR reads using MiXCR and keeps one entry per CDR3 protein. This sample yields approximately 85,000 distinct CDR3 sequences, of which roughly 14% are seen a single time; 25% to 30% belongs to the top ten. Remarks on this clonotype: As yet, its antigen is unknown.

This TCR came from a male patient between 2 and 15 years old who had a stem cell transplant for acute lymphoblastic leukemia, so the T cells may come from the graft donor. The chain employs TRBV5-1 and TRBJ1-1; D uncertain. Sequencing was performed on PBMCs, mostly from graft donor cells, taken 180 days after TCRalphabeta/CD19-depleted stem cell transplant. The CDR3 nucleotides are TGCGCCAGCAGCTTGCTTGCCTGGAACACTGAAGCTTTCTTT. Translation: CASSLLAWNTEAFF. Complete variable domain (other parts from reference TRBV5-1 and TRBJ1-1): KAGVTQTPRYLIKTRGQQVTLSCSPISGHRSVSWYQQTPGQGLQFLFEYFSETQRNKGNFPGRFSGRQFSNSRSEMNVSTLELGDSALYLCASSLLAWNTEAFFGQGTRLTVV.